The 24 T cell receptor beta chains below come from one sample, sequenced in a study of blood T cell repertoires in COVID-19. Profiled with immunoSEQ multiplex PCR; TCRdb holds only in-frame clones, not every one. The sample contains about 170,000 clones, roughly 80% of which appear only once. Material: peripheral blood. These receptors were obtained from a man younger than 30 with active or convalescent COVID-19.

The chain has TRBV11-3 and TRBJ2-7, with a possible D match to TRBD2 (5 bases). The germline V gene encodes CDR1 SGHNT and CDR2 YENEEA. CDR3 length equals 14 residues. Trimming shortened V by 4 bases and J by 5 bases, and 15 bases separated the two germline ends. CDR3 amino acids: CASSYLGDMDEQYF. For the CDR3, the DNA is TGTGCCAGCAGCTATCTCGGGGATATGGACGAGCAGTACTTC.

The gene calls are TRBV6-5 and TRBJ1-1, with unresolved D. The germline V gene has CDR1 MNHEY and CDR2 SVGAGI. V was trimmed by 6 bases and J by 2 bases, leaving 13 bases between them. The CDR3 spans 14 residues. CDR3 region: CASRNPRRNTEAFF. In nucleotides, the CDR3 is TGTGCCAGCAGAAACCCCCGGAGAAACACTGAAGCTTTCTTT.

CDR3 DNA: TGTGCCAGCAATCCCTTTAGCGGGGGGGCCACAGAGACCCAGTACTTC. Its translation is CASNPFSGGATETQYF. The chain is built from TRBV6-6 and TRBJ2-5; TRBD2 aligns across 11 bases. Per germline, CDR1 MNHNY and CDR2 SVGAGI (reference sequence). The CDR3 has 16 amino acids. V shed 7 bases and J 4 bases; nucleotides not matched to a gene: 11.

The V call is TRBV11-1, the J call TRBJ2-7; 8 bases map to TRBD1. The CDR3 has 17 residues. Germline CDR1 reads SGHAT; CDR2 reads FQDESV (reference sequence). After removal of 0 bases from V and 4 bases from J, the junction contained 11 bases not matched to a gene. The CDR3 reads CASSLAPPDRVRYEQYF. The CDR3 coding sequence is TGTGCCAGCAGCTTAGCACCTCCGGACAGGGTAAGGTACGAGCAGTACTTC.

CDR3 loop: CASSFGTGTTDTQYF. CDR3 in DNA: TGTGCCAGCAGCTTCGGGACAGGGACCACAGATACGCAGTATTTT. V is TRBV11-2 and J is TRBJ2-3; TRBD1 matches at 9 bases. The CDR3 consists of 15 residues. Trimming took 3 bases from V and 2 from J; bases not matched to a gene: 3. Germline V gene sequence: CDR1 SGHAT, CDR2 FQNNGV.

The chain couples TRBV27 to TRBJ1-1; D not resolved. Trimming took off 0 bases at V and 1 base at J, with 6 bases between the two ends. CDR1 is MNHEY and CDR2 is SMNVEV in the germline V gene (reference sequence). The CDR3 length is 14 residues. The CDR3 sequence: CASSLSGGNTEAFF. The CDR3 DNA follows: TGTGCCAGCAGTTTATCAGGCGGGAACACTGAAGCTTTCTTT.

There are a few counts of this clone. The gene calls are TRBV7-9 and TRBJ1-1; no clear D gene. Germline CDR1 SEHNR, CDR2 FQNEAQ (reference sequence). Trimming took 5 bases from V and 0 from J, leaving 19 bases between them. The CDR3 contains 17 residues. The CDR3 DNA is TGTGCCAGCAGCCCCCGGGAACCCCGGATATTGAACACTGAAGCTTTCTTT. This gives the protein CASSPREPRILNTEAFF.

The V and J genes are TRBV10-3 and TRBJ2-1; 10 bases are a match to TRBD1. This CDR3 comprises 17 residues. The germline CDR1 and CDR2 sequences are ENHRY and SYGVKD. V gave up 8 bases and J gave up 1 base; unmatched junction bases: 11. Here the CDR3 reads CAISQVRDRGSYNEQFF. The CDR3 DNA reads TGTGCCATCTCCCAAGTCCGGGACAGGGGTTCCTACAATGAGCAGTTCTTC.

The chain recombines TRBV7-9 with TRBJ1-3; 10 nucleotides agree with TRBD1. This CDR3 has 16 amino acids. Germline V gene lookup returns CDR1 SEHNR and CDR2 FQNEAQ (reference sequence). J lost 8 bases, V lost 0 bases, and 7 bases had no gene match. The chain's CDR3 is CASSLAQGTGVDTIYF. DNA for the CDR3: TGTGCCAGCAGCTTAGCTCAGGGGACAGGGGTGGACACCATATATTTT.

The chain couples TRBV5-8 to TRBJ1-3; D unclear. CDR1 is SGHTS, CDR2 YDEGEE, per germline. V was trimmed by 0 bases and J by 0 bases, leaving 10 bases between them. The CDR3 length is 16 residues. CDR3 protein: CASSLVVVSSGNTIYF. The CDR3 DNA sequence: TGTGCCAGCAGCTTGGTGGTGGTTAGCTCTGGAAACACCATATATTTT. The full variable domain, its missing parts supplied by reference TRBV5-8 and TRBJ1-3, is EAGVTQSPTHLIKTRGQQATLRCSPISGHTSVYWYQQALGLGLQFLLWYDEGEERNRGNFPPRFSGRQFPNYSSELNVNALELEDSALYLCASSLVVVSSGNTIYFGEGSWLTVV.

CDR3 region: CASSVSLWPVHPSGNTIYF. In DNA form, the CDR3 reads TGTGCCAGCAGCGTCTCCCTTTGGCCAGTTCATCCCTCTGGAAACACCATATATTTT. The chain combines TRBV9 with TRBJ1-3; no definite D call. Looked up from germline, CDR1 is SGDLS and CDR2 is YYNGEE. The CDR3 spans 19 residues. Between the trimmed V and J ends, which lost 2 bases and 0 bases, there was a span of 21 bases.

V is TRBV28 and J is TRBJ1-2; the D gene is possibly TRBD1 (5 bases). With 3 bases removed from V and 5 bases from J, the gap between germline ends came to 22 bases. CDR1 and CDR2 (germline): MDHEN, SYDVKM. The CDR3 loop spans 17 amino acids. The CDR3 coding sequence is TGTGCCAGCAGTTTCAGGGCCACAGCTACTCCCTTTTATGGCTACACCTTC. It is translated as CASSFRATATPFYGYTF.

V usage is TRBV19 and J usage is TRBJ2-2, with 7 positions matching TRBD1. The CDR3 contains 15 residues. Trimming at V came to 5 bases and at J to 4 bases, leaving 7 bases not matched to a gene. Germline CDR1 is LNHDA and CDR2 is SQIVND (reference sequence). Here the CDR3 reads CASSSGGLGTGELFF. The CDR3 bases are TGTGCCAGTAGTTCAGGGGGTTTGGGCACCGGGGAGCTGTTTTTT.

With respect to this clone: A read error may account for a junction end that differs from germline. The rearrangement uses TRBV7-7 and TRBJ2-2; no clear D. This CDR3 is 14 amino acids long. CDR1 is SSHAT and CDR2 is FNYEAQ in the germline V gene (reference sequence). This CDR3 is CASSLDMNTGELFF. The CDR3 bases are TGTGCTAGCAGCTTAGATATGAACACCGGGGAGCTGTTTTTT.

This chain links TRBV19 with TRBJ1-4; the D gene is possibly TRBD1 (6 bases). The V and J ends lost 4 bases and 8 bases respectively, with 17 bases between them. The CDR3 contains 15 residues. Germline CDR1 LNHDA, CDR2 SQIVND (reference sequence). DNA for the CDR3: TGTGCCAGTAGTAATCAACGACAGGTCGGGGAAAAACTGTTTTTT. Its protein product is CASSNQRQVGEKLFF.

This clone was found a few times. The chain couples TRBV3-1 (or the pseudogene TRBV3-2) to TRBJ2-3; D remains unclear. Germline loops: CDR1 LGHDT, CDR2 YNNKEL (reference sequence). The CDR3 length is 16 residues. Trimming left V 2 bases short and J 3 bases short, with 15 bases between. Written as DNA, the CDR3 is TGTGCCAGCAGCCAACAAGGAGAGTTATATACAGATACGCAGTATTTT. It specifies CASSQQGELYTDTQYF.

This clone was detected only a few times. The chain carries TRBV10-2 and TRBJ2-2, with 7 bases matching TRBD1. The J segment lost 4 bases and the V segment lost 5 bases, leaving 10 bases of the junction unmatched. Germline V gives CDR1 WSHSY, CDR2 SAAADI. The CDR3 is 16 amino acids. This CDR3 is CASSPLGTVPTGELFF. The DNA of the CDR3 is TGCGCCAGCAGTCCTTTAGGGACAGTCCCCACCGGGGAGCTGTTTTTT.

The chain recombines TRBV7-2 with TRBJ2-1, with 8 bases that match TRBD2. V was clipped by 3 bases and J by 10 bases; unmatched bases: 11. The length of the CDR3 is 15 residues. The germline V gene has CDR1 SGHTA and CDR2 FQGNSA. CDR3 amino acids: CASSFGGAGDHEQFF. The CDR3 DNA reads TGTGCCAGCAGCTTCGGGGGAGCGGGAGATCACGAGCAGTTCTTC.

The chain has TRBV4-3 and TRBJ2-1; tentatively, D is TRBD2 (6 bases). The CDR3 spans 14 residues. Germline V lookup: CDR1 LGHNA, CDR2 YSLEER. V dropped 2 bases and J dropped 7 bases, with 12 bases sitting between them. The CDR3 spells CASSQNWRANEQFF. The CDR3 coding sequence is TGCGCCAGCAGCCAAAATTGGAGGGCAAATGAGCAGTTCTTC.

This chain joins TRBV19 and TRBJ2-4, with D maybe TRBD1 (6 bases). V was cut by 5 bases and J by 4 bases, with 15 bases left in between. In germline, CDR1 is LNHDA, CDR2 SQIVND (reference sequence). The CDR3 extends over 15 amino acids. The CDR3 loop is CASSDEGEVKNIQYF. The CDR3 coding sequence is TGTGCCAGTAGTGACGAGGGGGAAGTGAAAAACATTCAGTACTTC. Full variable domain (remainder filled in from reference TRBV19 and TRBJ2-4): DGGITQSPKYLFRKEGQNVTLSCEQNLNHDAMYWYRQDPGQGLRLIYYSQIVNDFQKGDIAEGYSVSREKKESFPLTVTSAQKNPTAFYLCASSDEGEVKNIQYFGAGTRLSVL.

The rearrangement joins TRBV3-1 (or the pseudogene TRBV3-2) to TRBJ2-2, with D hard to call. Germline CDR1 reads LGHDT; CDR2 reads YNNKEL (reference sequence). The CDR3 contains 12 residues. The V and J ends lost 4 bases and 5 bases respectively, with 5 bases between them. DNA for the CDR3: TGTGCCAGCAGCCCTTTGACCGGGGAGCTGTTTTTT. Protein: CASSPLTGELFF.

The J gene is TRBJ2-3, the V gene TRBV7-9, with 10 bases fitting TRBD2. The CDR3 has 16 amino acids. V was clipped by 4 bases and J by 0 bases; unmatched bases: 4. The V gene's germline CDR1 is SEHNR and CDR2 FQNEAQ (reference sequence). The CDR3 is CASSSAGGPSTDTQYF. The DNA of the CDR3 is TGTGCCAGCAGCTCAGCGGGAGGGCCCAGCACAGATACGCAGTATTTT.

This chain uses TRBV6-5 with TRBJ2-5; TRBD1 aligns across 9 bases. The junction had 10 bases not matched to a gene; V was cut back by 6 bases and J by 5 bases. Per germline, CDR1 MNHEY and CDR2 SVGAGI. The CDR3 is made up of 15 amino acids. CDR3 nucleotide sequence: TGTGCCAGCAGATATACAGGGGGCGCGGGGGAGACCCAGTACTTC. Residues: CASRYTGGAGETQYF.

This chain links TRBV10-2 with TRBJ2-3, with 10 bases lining up with TRBD2. V lost 5 bases, J lost 3 bases, and 8 bases stayed unmatched. Germline V lookup: CDR1 WSHSY, CDR2 SAAADI. The CDR3 is 16 amino acids. The CDR3 protein is CASSKLAGHNTDTQYF. Written as DNA, the CDR3 is TGCGCCAGCAGTAAACTAGCGGGGCATAATACAGATACGCAGTATTTT.